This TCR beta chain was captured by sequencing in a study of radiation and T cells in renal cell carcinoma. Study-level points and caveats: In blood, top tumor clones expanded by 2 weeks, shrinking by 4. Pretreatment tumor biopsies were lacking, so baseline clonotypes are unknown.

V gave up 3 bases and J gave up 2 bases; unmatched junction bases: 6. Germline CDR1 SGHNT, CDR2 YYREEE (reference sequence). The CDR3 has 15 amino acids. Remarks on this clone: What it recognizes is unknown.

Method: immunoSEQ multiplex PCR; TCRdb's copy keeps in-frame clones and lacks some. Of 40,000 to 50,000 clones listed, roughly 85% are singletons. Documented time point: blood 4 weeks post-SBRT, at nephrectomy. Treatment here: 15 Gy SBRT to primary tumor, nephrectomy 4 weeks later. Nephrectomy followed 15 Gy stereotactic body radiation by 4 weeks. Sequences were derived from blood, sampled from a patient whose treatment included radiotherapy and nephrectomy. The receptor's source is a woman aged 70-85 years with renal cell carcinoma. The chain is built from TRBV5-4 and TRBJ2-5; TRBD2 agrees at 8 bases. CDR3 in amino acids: CASSYSGSGQETQYF. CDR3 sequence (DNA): TGTGCCAGCAGCTACAGCGGGAGTGGGCAAGAGACCCAGTACTTC.